These 5 T cell receptor beta chains were sequenced from one sample in a study of blood T cell repertoires in COVID-19. Measured with immunoSEQ multiplex PCR; TCRdb has only the in-frame clones, and not every one. The sample gives some 60,000 clones, about three quarters of which show up once; under 25% is in the top ten. Sequenced sample: peripheral blood. The receptors come from a man aged 30-40 years with COVID-19, enrolled during active disease.

V is TRBV27 and J is TRBJ2-3; 8 bases line up with TRBD2. Germline lookup yields CDR1 MNHEY and CDR2 SMNVEV (reference sequence). V lost 0 bases to trimming and J lost 9 bases; unmatched junction nucleotides: 14. This CDR3 is 17 amino acids long. CDR3 bases: TGTGCCAGCAGTTTATCAATCGGCGTAGCGGGGCCACTGACGCAGTATTTT. The encoded protein is CASSLSIGVAGPLTQYF.

The genes are TRBV28 and TRBJ1-2; unclear D gene. The CDR3 spans 12 residues. The V end lost 8 bases, the J end lost 1 base, and 8 bases lay between the germline ends. Germline V CDR1 and CDR2: MDHEN, SYDVKM. For the CDR3, the DNA is TGTGCCAGCCATGAGGTTAACTATGGCTACACCTTC. As protein: CASHEVNYGYTF.

V gene TRBV9 combines with J gene TRBJ2-7, with D perhaps TRBD1 (6 bases). V was pared by 1 base and J by 5 bases, with 13 bases between. The CDR3 is made up of 14 amino acids. Germline-derived CDR1 and CDR2 are SGDLS and YYNGEE. The DNA of the CDR3 is TGTGCCAGCAGCGTACAGGACTGGACAGACGAGCAGTACTTC. Translating it yields CASSVQDWTDEQYF.

This clone showed up just once. The chain couples TRBV24-1 to TRBJ1-5; D is possibly TRBD1 (6 bases). Per germline, CDR1 KGHDR and CDR2 SFDVKD. This CDR3 spans 18 amino acids. The ends were cut back, 4 bases at V and 0 bases at J, with 18 bases in the middle. The CDR3 DNA sequence: TGTGCCACCAGTGAGCCTTACTTAGACAGGAGTAGCAATCAGCCCCAGCATTTT. It yields the protein CATSEPYLDRSSNQPQHF.

The J gene is TRBJ1-6, the V gene TRBV28; a possible D gene is TRBD1 (6 bases). CDR1 MDHEN and CDR2 SYDVKM come from the germline V gene. The CDR3 is 13 amino acids. The V end was cut by 3 bases, the J end by 9 bases, with 9 bases between. CDR3 nucleotide sequence: TGTGCCAGCAGTTTGGGGGGGGCTTCACCCCTCCACTTT. Its protein is CASSLGGASPLHF.